These 10 T cell receptor beta chains share one sample of origin, sequenced in a study of T cell responses to AZD1222 COVID-19 vaccine. Libraries were prepared by immunoSEQ multiplex PCR; TCRdb keeps only in-frame clonotypes and omits some of them. The sample yields approximately 150,000 clones, 90% seen once. Specimen: peripheral blood, collected on day 0 of AZD1222 vaccination. The receptors here all came from an adult in good health.

V and J are TRBV7-9 and TRBJ2-2; D gene unclear. Trimming stripped 1 base from V and 7 bases from J, with 10 bases between. Looked up from germline, CDR1 is SEHNR and CDR2 is FQNEAQ (reference sequence). The CDR3 totals 14 residues. CDR3 in DNA: TGTGCCAGCAGCTTAGGCACCCTAGTCGGGGAGCTGTTTTTT. Its translation is CASSLGTLVGELFF.

The rearrangement joins TRBV27 to TRBJ1-4; 7 nucleotides agree with TRBD1. Trimming took 5 bases from V and 2 from J; bases not matched to a gene: 11. The CDR3 is 17 amino acids. CDR1 and CDR2 from the germline V gene are MNHEY and SMNVEV (reference sequence). The CDR3 coding sequence is TGTGCCAGCAGTCAATCGACAGGGATGGGGACTAATGAAAAACTGTTTTTT. As protein: CASSQSTGMGTNEKLFF.

The chain couples TRBV11-2 to TRBJ2-1, with TRBD1 matching 8 bases. In germline, CDR1 is SGHAT, CDR2 FQNNGV. This CDR3 spans 15 amino acids. With V trimmed by 1 base and J by 2 bases, 1 base remained unmatched. In DNA, the CDR3 is TGTGCCAGCAGCTTAGGACAGGGGACCTACAATGAGCAGTTCTTC. Protein sequence: CASSLGQGTYNEQFF. Full variable domain (remainder filled in from reference TRBV11-2 and TRBJ2-1): EAGVAQSPRYKIIEKRQSVAFWCNPISGHATLYWYQQILGQGPKLLIQFQNNGVVDDSQLPKDRFSAERLKGVDSTLKIQPAKLEDSAVYLCASSLGQGTYNEQFFGPGTRLTVL.

This clone showed up just a few times. This chain links TRBV3-1 (or the pseudogene TRBV3-2) with TRBJ1-2, with D possibly TRBD1 on 6 matching bases. Trimming shortened V by 4 bases and J by 4 bases, and 7 bases separated the two germline ends. This CDR3 contains 12 residues. Germline CDR1 is LGHDT and CDR2 is YNNKEL (reference sequence). In DNA form, the CDR3 reads TGTGCCAGCAGCCGGGACACCTATGGCTACACCTTC. Translated: CASSRDTYGYTF.

This chain uses TRBV5-1 with TRBJ1-1; D is unclear. The CDR3 is 14 residues long. Germline CDR1 SGHRS, CDR2 YFSETQ. V lost 0 bases, J lost 0 bases, and 6 bases lay in between. CDR3 bases: TGCGCCAGCAGCTTGGGAGGGCTGAACACTGAAGCTTTCTTT. It codes for CASSLGGLNTEAFF.

The gene calls are TRBV15 and TRBJ1-1; the D gene is possibly TRBD1 (5 bases). V lost 0 bases to trimming and J lost 1 base, with 9 bases between them. The CDR3 covers 15 residues. Germline V gene lookup returns CDR1 LNHNV and CDR2 YYDKDF (reference sequence). The CDR3 loop reads CATSRDRGPNTEAFF. The CDR3 region has the DNA TGTGCCACCAGCAGAGATCGGGGCCCGAACACTGAAGCTTTCTTT.

The chain carries TRBV9 and TRBJ2-7; TRBD2 matches at 9 bases. Per the germline V gene, CDR1 is SGDLS and CDR2 is YYNGEE. This CDR3 spans 16 amino acids. V lost 0 bases and J lost 5; bases outside the gene matches: 9. CDR3 sequence (DNA): TGTGCCAGCAGCGTAGGTATAGCGGGGGTGTTCCACGAGCAGTACTTC. This codes for CASSVGIAGVFHEQYF.

The rearrangement uses TRBV9 and TRBJ2-3; D tentatively fits TRBD1 or TRBD2 (5 bases each). The V gene's germline CDR1 is SGDLS and CDR2 YYNGEE. Trimming removed 7 bases at V and 5 bases at J, with 8 bases between. The CDR3 covers 11 residues. CDR3 sequence: CASGGGDTQYF. CDR3 coding DNA: TGTGCCAGCGGGGGTGGAGATACGCAGTATTTT.

The chain uses TRBV19 and TRBJ2-6; 10 bases align to TRBD1. In germline, CDR1 is LNHDA, CDR2 SQIVND (reference sequence). V gave up 4 bases and J gave up 1 base; unmatched junction bases: 7. The CDR3 is 18 residues long. DNA for the CDR3: TGTGCCAGTAGTACTCTACGGGACAGGGGTTCTGGGGCCAACGTCCTGACTTTC. Translated: CASSTLRDRGSGANVLTF.

The genes are TRBV7-9 and TRBJ1-2; 9 bases line up with TRBD1. Trimming took 1 base from V and 7 from J; bases not matched to a gene: 7. The CDR3 is made up of 15 amino acids. Germline CDR1 reads SEHNR; CDR2 reads FQNEAQ (reference sequence). CDR3 in amino acids: CASSLGGTGFGGYTF. In DNA, the CDR3 is TGTGCCAGCAGCTTAGGAGGGACAGGGTTCGGTGGCTACACCTTC.